A single sample is the source of the 6 T cell receptor beta chains below, sequenced in a study of blood T cell repertoires in COVID-19 (dated by TCRdb to 2020 to 2021). Library preparation was by the immunoSEQ multiplex PCR assay. Held by TCRdb, this immuneACCESS table contains in-frame sequences only and omits some clones. Under half of the omission traces to an unresolved V gene where checked; the cause of the rest is unknown. This sample gives roughly 400,000 clones in total; around 90% of them show up just once. Clones ranked in the top ten supply around 0.6% of the sample. Sequencing input: PBMCs or T cells enriched from blood (not recorded which). Every receptor here comes from a man in his late teens or twenties who had recovered from COVID-19.

V gene TRBV3-1 (or the pseudogene TRBV3-2) combines with J gene TRBJ1-2, with a tentative D call TRBD1 (6 bases). The germline CDR1 and CDR2 sequences are LGHDT and YNNKEL (reference sequence). V was cut by 5 bases and J by 2 bases, with 12 bases left in between. CDR3 length: 14 residues. The CDR3 DNA reads as TGTGCCAGCAGCACTACAGGGCACAACTATGGCTACACCTTC. Translating it yields CASSTTGHNYGYTF.

The chain carries TRBV10-3 and TRBJ2-1, with 7 bases lining up with TRBD1. Germline CDR1 reads ENHRY; CDR2 reads SYGVKD. The CDR3 is 15 amino acids. Trimming took 2 bases from V and 4 from J; bases not matched to a gene: 5. The CDR3 DNA follows: TGTGCCATCAGTGAGCGGCGACAGGGATACAATGAGCAGTTCTTC. This encodes CAISERRQGYNEQFF.

The rearrangement joins TRBV28 to TRBJ1-3, with TRBD1 identical over 7 bases. This CDR3 comprises 16 residues. The junction had 7 bases not matched to a gene; V was cut back by 5 bases and J by 0 bases. The germline V gene encodes CDR1 MDHEN and CDR2 SYDVKM. In DNA, the CDR3 is TGTGCCAGCAGTCTAGTAACAGGGGCCTCTGGAAACACCATATATTTT. It specifies CASSLVTGASGNTIYF.

V usage is TRBV18 and J usage is TRBJ2-7; 7 positions match TRBD1. Trimming cost V 5 bases and J 5 bases; bases outside gene matches: 6. The CDR3 runs to 13 residues. Germline assignment: CDR1 KGHSH and CDR2 LQKENI. CDR3 loop: CASSSQGENEQYF. The CDR3 DNA reads as TGTGCCAGCTCATCCCAGGGGGAAAACGAGCAGTACTTC. The full variable domain, rest sourced from reference TRBV18 and TRBJ2-7, is NAGVMQNPRHLVRRRGQEARLRCSPMKGHSHVYWYRQLPEEGLKFMVYLQKENIIDESGMPKERFSAEFPKEGPSILRIQQVVRGDSAAYFCASSSQGENEQYFGPGTRLTVT.

V gene TRBV4-1 combines with J gene TRBJ1-5; TRBD1 aligns across 8 bases. The CDR3 is 20 amino acids. The V and J ends lost 0 bases and 1 base, in that order; junction bases with no gene match: 14. Per germline, CDR1 MGHRA and CDR2 YSYEKL. CDR3 sequence reads: CASSQDIIGQGSLSNQPQHF. CDR3 bases: TGCGCCAGCAGCCAAGATATAATAGGACAGGGTTCTTTAAGCAATCAGCCCCAGCATTTT.

The V gene is TRBV27, the J gene TRBJ2-1; 11 bases are shared with TRBD2. Germline values: CDR1 MNHEY, CDR2 SMNVEV (reference sequence). The ends lost 5 bases at V and 6 bases at J; junction bases unmatched: 18. This CDR3 region has 19 residues. The CDR3 loop is CASSSRTSGPIAYSNEQFF. The CDR3 region has the DNA TGTGCCAGCAGTAGCCGGACTAGCGGGCCAATCGCTTACAGCAATGAGCAGTTCTTC.